This entry features one TCR beta chain sequence. Its antigen is not yet known. Base quality data are lacking; no much larger clone is found one base away. One collaborating source in Seattle enrolled patients while the patients were actively infected and followed the patients over time throughout the course of disease. Collaborating institutions collected whole blood in K2EDTA tubes following their own protocols. For TCRbeta analysis, collaborator samples were shipped as frozen whole blood, as isolated PBMCs, or as DNA extracted from either sample type. The entry originates in a study of blood T cell repertoires in COVID-19 (TCRdb year 2020). Concerning the study at large: The collaborator samples originated in the United States, Italy and Spain and spanned the acute and convalescent phases of COVID-19. The dataset comprised deeply sampled blood TCRbeta repertoires from subjects exposed to, actively infected with, or recovered from COVID-19. The repertoires were made available in a free public database intended to serve as a resource for research on the immune response to SARS-CoV-2. The prospective study material was composed of cDNA or gDNA derived from T cells, B-cell-depleted T cells, or PBMCs. Where available, HLA class I and class II types were obtained from metadata supplied by the sample provider rather than from assay-based typing. The samples were drawn from two sources: the first 160 participants of the ongoing ImmuneRACE study, and 1,254 subjects contributed by 6 global collaborators. Nearly every sample came with metadata listing a de-identified subject ID, COVID-19 status, age in years and sex. What the work shows at the level of the full study, not this receptor alone: Clinical and demographic metadata were provided uncurated, with the amount varying by source and participant.

From the germline V gene (reference sequence), CDR1 is SGHNT and CDR2 is YYREEE. The CDR3, from cysteine to phenylalanine, totals 11 residues. The entry retains the CDR3 DNA only, 33 bases that are in frame from base 1. Cut back by 2 bases and 5 bases, the V and J ends lie 5 bases apart. TCRbeta CDR3 regions were amplified from genomic DNA using the immunoSEQ Assay, a bias-controlled multiplex PCR. The study's own analysis went as follows. The number of nucleated cells in each sample was estimated by amplification of reference gene primers within the assay. To quantify the absolute abundance of each unique TCRbeta CDR3 rearrangement, sequence reads were collapsed and filtered. Productive Simpson clonality was computed per sample as the square root of Simpson's diversity index over productive rearrangements. TCRdb stores this immuneACCESS table with in-frame sequences only. Part of the clones is absent; in the studies checked, under half of the shortfall reflects unresolved V genes, and no reason is known for the rest. V and J calls and clone size are as listed in that table; D and trimming were resolved from the DNA. This sample gives approximately 290,000 clones in total; more than 65% of them show up just once. Clones ranked in the top ten supply around 16% of the sample.

The rearranged chain carries TRBV5-4 and TRBJ2-7; 5 matching bases give a weak D call of TRBD2. Sequencing was done on a sample of peripheral blood. The sequence came from a person aged 65-85 years with COVID-19, enrolled during active disease. The encoded CDR3 is CASSFGDEQYF. The bases read TGTGCCAGCAGCTTCGGGGACGAGCAGTACTTC. Outside the CDR3, residues come from the reference TRBV5-4 and TRBJ2-7 proteins, so the full variable domain is: ETGVTQSPTHLIKTRGQQVTLRCSSQSGHNTVSWYQQALGQGPQFIFQYYREEENGRGNFPPRFSGLQFPNYSSELNVNALELDDSALYLCASSFGDEQYFGPGTRLTVT.